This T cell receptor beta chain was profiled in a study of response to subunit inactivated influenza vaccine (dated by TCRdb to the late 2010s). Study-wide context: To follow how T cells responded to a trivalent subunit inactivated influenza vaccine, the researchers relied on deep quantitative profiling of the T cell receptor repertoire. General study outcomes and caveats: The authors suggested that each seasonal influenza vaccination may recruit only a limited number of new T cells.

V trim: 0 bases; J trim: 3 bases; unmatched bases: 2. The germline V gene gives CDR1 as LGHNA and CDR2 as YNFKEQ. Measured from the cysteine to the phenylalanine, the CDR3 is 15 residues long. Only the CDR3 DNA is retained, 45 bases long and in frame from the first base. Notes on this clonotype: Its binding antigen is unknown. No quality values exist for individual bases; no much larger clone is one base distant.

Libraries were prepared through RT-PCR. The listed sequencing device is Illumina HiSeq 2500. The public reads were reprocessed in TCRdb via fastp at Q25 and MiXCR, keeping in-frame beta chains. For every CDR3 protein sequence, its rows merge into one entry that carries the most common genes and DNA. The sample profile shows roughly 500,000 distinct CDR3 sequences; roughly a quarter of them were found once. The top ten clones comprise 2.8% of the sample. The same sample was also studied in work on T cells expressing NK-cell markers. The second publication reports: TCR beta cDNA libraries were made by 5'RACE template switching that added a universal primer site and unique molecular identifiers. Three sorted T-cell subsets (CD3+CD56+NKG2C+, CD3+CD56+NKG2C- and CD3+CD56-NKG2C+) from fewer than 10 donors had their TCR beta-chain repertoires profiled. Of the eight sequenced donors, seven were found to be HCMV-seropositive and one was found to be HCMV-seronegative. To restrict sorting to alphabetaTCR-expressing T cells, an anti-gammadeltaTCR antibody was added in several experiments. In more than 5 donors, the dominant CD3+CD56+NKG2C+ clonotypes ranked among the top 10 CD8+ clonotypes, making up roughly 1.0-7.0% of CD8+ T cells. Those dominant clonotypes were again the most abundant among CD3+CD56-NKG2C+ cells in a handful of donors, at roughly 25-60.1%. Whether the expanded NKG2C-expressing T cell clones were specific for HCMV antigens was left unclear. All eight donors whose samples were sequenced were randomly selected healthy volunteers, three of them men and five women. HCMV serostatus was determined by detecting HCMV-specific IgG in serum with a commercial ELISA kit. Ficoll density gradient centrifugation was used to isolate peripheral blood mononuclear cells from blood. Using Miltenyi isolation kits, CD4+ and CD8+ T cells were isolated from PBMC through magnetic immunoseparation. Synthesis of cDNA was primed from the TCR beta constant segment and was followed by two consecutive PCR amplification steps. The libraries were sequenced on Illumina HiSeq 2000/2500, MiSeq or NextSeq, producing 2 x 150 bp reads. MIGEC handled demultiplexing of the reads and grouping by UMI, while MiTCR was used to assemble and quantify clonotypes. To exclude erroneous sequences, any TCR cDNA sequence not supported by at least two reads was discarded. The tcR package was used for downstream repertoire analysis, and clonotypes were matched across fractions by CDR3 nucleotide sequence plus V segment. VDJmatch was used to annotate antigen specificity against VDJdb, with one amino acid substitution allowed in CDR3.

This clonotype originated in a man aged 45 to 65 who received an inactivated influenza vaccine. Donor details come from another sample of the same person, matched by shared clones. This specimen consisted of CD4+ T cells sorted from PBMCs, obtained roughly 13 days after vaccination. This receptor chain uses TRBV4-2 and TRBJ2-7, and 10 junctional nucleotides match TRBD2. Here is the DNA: TGTGCCAGCAGCCAAGATATAGCGGGAGGCTACGAGCAGTACTTC. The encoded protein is CASSQDIAGGYEQYF.